These T cell receptor beta chains were read from a single sample in a study. TCRdb independently ran MiXCR on the 5' RACE reads; one entry per CDR3 protein. The sample yields about 64,000 distinct CDR3 sequences, roughly 23% seen once. The sequenced material came from memory CD4+ T cells sorted from a lymph node. These receptors originate from a female donor with breast cancer. The CDR3 runs from the conserved cysteine through the conserved F or W. The D gene is left open where the match is weak. For some rows the clone size is stated as once, few or many, or as a class when expanded; others skip it.

abundance | d_gene | j_gene | v_gene | CDR3aa | CDR3nt
few | - | TRBJ1-6 | TRBV19 | CASSITDQESPLHF | TGTGCCAGTAGCATAACCGATCAGGAGTCACCCCTCCACTTT
many | - | TRBJ2-3 | TRBV7-8 | CASSGRLVRDTQYF | TGTGCCAGCAGCGGCCGACTAGTTCGGGATACGCAGTATTTT
once | TRBD2 | TRBJ2-1 | TRBV19 | CASSIGTSGTILGDEQFF | TGTGCCAGTAGTATAGGGACTAGCGGGACCATCTTAGGGGATGAGCAGTTCTTC
many | TRBD1 | TRBJ2-7 | TRBV7-9 | CASSLYRDREPSYEQYF | TGTGCCAGCAGCCTGTACCGGGACAGGGAACCCTCCTACGAGCAGTACTTC
few | - | TRBJ2-5 | TRBV24-1 | CATSDGSQETQYF | TGTGCCACCAGTGATGGAAGCCAAGAGACCCAGTACTTC
- | - | TRBJ2-2 | TRBV19 | CASRERLKQNTGELFF | TGTGCCAGTAGGGAAAGACTTAAACAGAACACCGGGGAGCTGTTTTTT
- | TRBD1 | TRBJ2-5 | TRBV5-1 | CASGSGGTDVWTQYF | TGCGCCAGCGGTTCCGGTGGGACAGATGTTTGGACCCAGTACTTC
- | TRBD2 | TRBJ2-1 | TRBV4-2 | CASSQELAGVGEQFF | TGTGCCAGCAGCCAAGAGCTAGCGGGAGTTGGTGAGCAGTTCTTC
- | - | TRBJ2-3 | TRBV7-2 | CASSRTSDTQYF | TGTGCCAGCAGCCGGACGTCAGATACGCAGTATTTT
- | TRBD1 | TRBJ1-1 | TRBV5-1 | CASSMTGVNTEAFF | TGCGCCAGCAGCATGACAGGGGTGAACACTGAAGCTTTCTTT
- | - | TRBJ2-2 | TRBV5-1 | CASRPYIGELFF | TGCGCCAGCAGGCCGTATATCGGGGAGCTGTTTTTT
few | - | TRBJ1-2 | TRBV5-1 | CASSLEGGPYGYTF | TGCGCCAGCAGCTTGGAAGGGGGTCCCTATGGCTACACCTTC
many | - | TRBJ2-1 | TRBV6-6 | CASSYNPKDNEQFF | TGTGCCAGCAGTTACAACCCCAAGGACAATGAGCAGTTCTTC
- | - | TRBJ1-5 | TRBV6-1 | CASSEFLSGGNQPQHF | TGTGCCAGCAGTGAATTTCTTTCGGGGGGCAATCAGCCCCAGCATTTT
- | - | TRBJ1-2 | TRBV6-1 | CASSARVLGYGYTF | TGTGCCAGCAGCGCCAGGGTCCTGGGCTATGGCTACACCTTC
- | - | TRBJ1-5 | TRBV6-1 | CASSRGGQEPQHF | TGTGCCAGTAGCAGAGGGGGTCAAGAGCCCCAGCATTTT
- | - | TRBJ1-1 | TRBV5-1 | CASGETRRANTEAFF | TGCGCCAGCGGCGAGACCAGACGGGCAAACACTGAAGCTTTCTTT
- | - | TRBJ1-2 | TRBV2 | CASSERGIYGYTF | TGTGCCAGCAGTGAAAGAGGAATCTATGGCTACACCTTC
few | TRBD2 | TRBJ2-3 | TRBV29-1 | CSVGMGGSTDTQYF | TGCAGCGTTGGAATGGGGGGGTCCACAGATACGCAGTATTTT
few | - | TRBJ2-5 | TRBV7-2 | CASSLAGGTLGQETQYF | TGTGCCAGCAGCTTAGCGGGAGGCACCCTGGGGCAAGAGACCCAGTACTTC
few | - | TRBJ1-6 | TRBV28 | CASSSGQTSYNSPLHF | TGTGCCAGCAGTTCCGGGCAGACGTCCTATAATTCACCCCTCCACTTT
few | TRBD1 | TRBJ2-7 | TRBV12-3/TRBV12-4 | CASSPTDRTYEQYF | TGTGCCAGCAGCCCGACGGACAGGACCTACGAGCAGTACTTC
many | - | TRBJ1-2 | TRBV6-2/TRBV6-3 | CASSYPRRINYGYTF | TGTGCCAGCAGTTACCCCCGACGGATTAACTATGGCTACACCTTC
few | TRBD1 | TRBJ1-2 | TRBV18 | CASSPWDRDVIGGYTF | TGTGCCAGCTCACCTTGGGACAGGGACGTTATCGGTGGCTACACCTTC
few | TRBD1 | TRBJ1-5 | TRBV6-2/TRBV6-3 | CASSPIAQDRGRDQPQHF | TGTGCCAGCAGTCCGATAGCCCAGGACAGGGGACGGGATCAGCCCCAGCATTTT
many | - | TRBJ1-2 | TRBV7-9 | CASNRGNYGYTF | TGTGCCAGCAACCGGGGGAACTATGGCTACACCTTC
- | - | TRBJ2-3 | TRBV20-1 | CSALRAGTVNTQYF | TGCAGTGCGCTTCGAGCGGGGACAGTAAATACGCAGTATTTT
- | - | TRBJ2-1 | TRBV20-1 | CSARGRTYNEQFF | TGCAGTGCCCGGGGGCGGACCTACAATGAGCAGTTCTTC
- | - | TRBJ2-7 | TRBV12-3/TRBV12-4 | CASSSTRTSVYEQYF | TGTGCCAGCAGTTCGACTAGGACCTCCGTCTACGAGCAGTACTTC
many | - | TRBJ1-1 | TRBV5-1 | CASSPTGQGTEAFF | TGCGCCAGCAGTCCGACAGGCCAGGGCACTGAAGCTTTCTTT
- | - | TRBJ1-1 | TRBV28 | CASSLGGSRGTEAFF | TGTGCCAGCAGTCTTGGCGGGTCCAGGGGCACTGAAGCTTTCTTT
few | - | TRBJ1-1 | TRBV4-3 | CASSQGSSGNTEAFF | TGCGCCAGCAGCCAAGGTTCTTCAGGGAACACTGAAGCTTTCTTT
- | - | TRBJ1-5 | TRBV12-3/TRBV12-4 | CASSYSQSSPQHF | TGTGCCAGCAGCTACTCTCAGAGTTCGCCCCAGCATTTT
few | - | TRBJ2-5 | TRBV5-1 | CASSLRGFSGNPHQETQYF | TGCGCCAGCAGCTTGAGGGGTTTCAGCGGCAACCCCCATCAAGAGACCCAGTACTTC
few | - | TRBJ2-7 | TRBV5-1 | CARQDEPSYEQYF | TGCGCCAGACAGGACGAGCCCTCCTACGAGCAGTACTTC
many | - | TRBJ2-7 | TRBV12-3/TRBV12-4 | CASSYMSSGGREQYF | TGTGCCAGCAGTTACATGTCGTCCGGGGGAAGGGAGCAGTACTTC
- | - | TRBJ2-3 | TRBV18 | CASSRRLLSTDTQYF | TGTGCCAGCTCACGACGACTTCTAAGCACAGATACGCAGTATTTT
- | - | TRBJ2-5 | TRBV20-1 | CSASSGVYQETQYF | TGCAGTGCTAGTAGTGGCGTGTACCAAGAGACCCAGTACTTC
many | - | TRBJ1-6 | TRBV27 | CASSLNYNSPLHF | TGTGCCAGCAGTTTGAACTATAATTCACCCCTCCACTTT
many | TRBD2 | TRBJ2-1 | TRBV19 | CASSARLAESNNEQFF | TGTGCCAGTAGTGCCCGACTAGCGGAATCGAACAATGAGCAGTTCTTC
many | - | TRBJ1-2 | TRBV6-6 | CASSSTLYGYTF | TGTGCCAGCAGTTCCACCTTGTATGGCTACACCTTC
- | - | TRBJ2-2 | TRBV27 | CASSILSGPPTGELFF | TGTGCCAGCAGTATTCTCTCAGGACCACCTACCGGGGAGCTGTTTTTT
many | - | TRBJ1-1 | TRBV20-1 | CSAPRANTEAFF | TGCAGTGCTCCCCGGGCGAACACTGAAGCTTTCTTT
- | - | TRBJ2-3 | TRBV7-2 | CASSLQGANGDTQYF | TGTGCCAGCAGCTTACAAGGGGCCAACGGGGATACGCAGTATTTT
many | TRBD1 | TRBJ2-2 | TRBV7-3 | CASSLTGGADTGELFF | TGTGCCAGCAGCTTGACAGGGGGTGCGGACACCGGGGAGCTGTTTTTT
- | - | TRBJ1-1 | TRBV4-2 | CASSQDVEINTEAFF | TGTGCCAGCAGCCAAGATGTAGAAATCAACACTGAAGCTTTCTTT
- | - | TRBJ2-3 | TRBV7-2 | CASSFFTHTSRSTDTQYF | TGTGCCAGCAGCTTCTTTACCCATACTTCACGAAGCACAGATACGCAGTATTTT
- | - | TRBJ2-1 | TRBV5-1 | CASSLGVYDEQFF | TGCGCCAGCAGCTTGGGGGTATACGATGAGCAGTTCTTC
- | TRBD2 | TRBJ2-2 | TRBV7-6 | CASRPGLAGSGELFF | TGTGCCAGCCGACCGGGACTAGCGGGATCCGGGGAGCTGTTTTTT
- | - | TRBJ1-6 | TRBV20-1 | CSARDPTNRAYSPLHF | TGCAGTGCTAGAGATCCTACTAACAGGGCTTATTCACCCCTCCACTTT
- | - | TRBJ1-4 | TRBV7-8 | CASSLDGTSFTFATNEKLFF | TGTGCCAGCAGCTTAGATGGGACATCCTTTACCTTTGCAACTAATGAAAAACTGTTTTTT
few | - | TRBJ2-5 | TRBV7-9 | CASSFGGTVETQYF | TGTGCCAGCAGCTTTGGGGGCACGGTGGAGACCCAGTACTTC
- | - | TRBJ2-2 | TRBV6-2/TRBV6-3 | CATYYQNTGELFF | TGTGCCACTTACTACCAGAACACCGGGGAGCTGTTTTTT
few | - | TRBJ2-2 | TRBV7-3 | CASSPGRDTGELFF | TGTGCCAGCAGCCCCGGACGGGACACCGGGGAGCTGTTTTTT